The 3 T cell receptor beta chains in this list originate from one sample, sequenced in a study of T cell changes during pregnancy in multiple sclerosis. The data were produced by immunoSEQ multiplex PCR, yet TCRdb's version contains in-frame clones alone and is incomplete. The sample carries about 87,000 clones, around 93% recorded once. Sequencing used peripheral blood, obtained in the third trimester of pregnancy. Every receptor here comes from a female donor in good health, enrolled as a control in a pregnancy study.

The V gene is TRBV25-1, the J gene TRBJ2-2; D gene uncertain. Per the germline V gene, CDR1 is MGHDK and CDR2 is SYGVNS. Trimming cost V 2 bases and J 3 bases, with 7 bases left between them. The CDR3 contains 14 residues. The CDR3 here is CASSELLDTGELFF. The CDR3 bases are TGTGCCAGCAGTGAACTATTAGACACCGGGGAGCTGTTTTTT.

This CDR3 is CASSPQTGGEYEQYF. In nucleotides, the CDR3 is TGTGCCAGCAGTCCCCAGACAGGGGGCGAATACGAGCAGTACTTC. The rearrangement links TRBV27 to TRBJ2-7, with TRBD1 identical over 10 bases. Trimming took 5 bases from V and 4 from J; bases not matched to a gene: 8. Germline CDR1 reads MNHEY; CDR2 reads SMNVEV (reference sequence). The CDR3 contains 15 residues.

The chain carries TRBV18 and TRBJ2-2, with a tentative D call TRBD1 (5 bases). The CDR3 spans 14 residues. V was cut by 5 bases and J by 2 bases, with 9 bases left in between. Germline values: CDR1 KGHSH, CDR2 LQKENI. The CDR3 here is CASSTQGNTGELFF. CDR3 nucleotides: TGTGCCAGCTCAACCCAGGGAAACACCGGGGAGCTGTTTTTT.